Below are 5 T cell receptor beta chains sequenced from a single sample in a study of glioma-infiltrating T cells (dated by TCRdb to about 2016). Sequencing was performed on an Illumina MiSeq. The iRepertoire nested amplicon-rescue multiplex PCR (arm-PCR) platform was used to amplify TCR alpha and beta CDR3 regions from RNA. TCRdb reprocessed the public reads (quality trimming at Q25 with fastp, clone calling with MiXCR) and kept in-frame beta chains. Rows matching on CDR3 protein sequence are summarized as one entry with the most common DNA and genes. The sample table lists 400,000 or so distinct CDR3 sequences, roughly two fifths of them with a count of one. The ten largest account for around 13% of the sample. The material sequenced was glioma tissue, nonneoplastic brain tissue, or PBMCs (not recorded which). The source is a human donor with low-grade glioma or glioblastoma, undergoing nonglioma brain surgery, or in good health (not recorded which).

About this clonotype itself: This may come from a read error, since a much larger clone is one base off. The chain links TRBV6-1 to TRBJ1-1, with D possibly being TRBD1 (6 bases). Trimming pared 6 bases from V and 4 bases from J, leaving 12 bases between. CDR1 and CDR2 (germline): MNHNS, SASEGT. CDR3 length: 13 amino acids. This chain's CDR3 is CASRSQGRTEAFF. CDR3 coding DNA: TGTGCCAGCAGGTCTCAGGGGCGCACTGAAGCTTTCTTT.

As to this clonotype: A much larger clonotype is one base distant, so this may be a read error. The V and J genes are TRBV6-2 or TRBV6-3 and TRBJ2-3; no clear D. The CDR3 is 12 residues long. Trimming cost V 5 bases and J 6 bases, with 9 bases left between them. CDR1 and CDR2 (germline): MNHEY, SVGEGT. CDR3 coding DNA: TGTGCCAGCAGTATCTATGGGGATACGCAGTATTTT. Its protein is CASSIYGDTQYF.

Here the CDR3 DNA reads TGTGCCAGCAGTCTCGAGGGTGCTGGTTCCTACAATGAGCAGTTCTTC. Translated: CASSLEGAGSYNEQFF. The chain links TRBV6-4 to TRBJ2-1; D is possibly TRBD2 (5 bases). V shed 5 bases and J shed 1 base, with 15 bases lying between them. CDR1 is MRHNA and CDR2 is SNTAGT in the germline V gene. The CDR3 sequence is 16 residues long.

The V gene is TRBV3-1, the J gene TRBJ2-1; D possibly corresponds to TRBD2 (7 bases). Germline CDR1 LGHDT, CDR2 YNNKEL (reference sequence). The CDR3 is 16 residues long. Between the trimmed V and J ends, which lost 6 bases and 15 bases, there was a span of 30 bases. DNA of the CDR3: TGTGCCAGCAGACGAAATTTGCAGCGGGACCCTAGAGGGGGGTTCTTC. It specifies CASRRNLQRDPRGGFF.

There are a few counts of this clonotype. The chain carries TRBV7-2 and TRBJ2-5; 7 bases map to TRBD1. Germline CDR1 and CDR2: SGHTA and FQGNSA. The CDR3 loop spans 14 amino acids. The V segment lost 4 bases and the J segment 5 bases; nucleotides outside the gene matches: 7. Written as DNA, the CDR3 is TGTGCCAGCAGCTCCGAGGGGGCCCGTGAGACCCAGTACTTC. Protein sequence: CASSSEGARETQYF.